Listed below are T cell receptor beta chains from one sample, sequenced in a study of T cells in localized non-small cell lung cancer. The table came from immunoSEQ multiplex PCR; TCRdb's copy has only in-frame clones and leaves some out. The sample records under 70,000 clones, about nine tenths being singletons. Sequencing used peripheral blood, obtained before any cancer treatment. These TCRs come from a woman between 35 and 70 years old with stage I lung adenocarcinoma. Both conserved end residues are part of each CDR3. The order of the fields is clone size, J gene, V gene, D gene, CDR3 protein, CDR3 DNA. A D gene is named only where the DNA matches it firmly. Only part of the rows carry a size: once, few, many, or a class if the clone is expanded.

NA,TRBJ1-4,TRBV5-1,TRBD1,CASSLTGGNEKLFF,TGCGCCAGCAGCTTGACAGGGGGTAATGAAAAACTGTTTTTT
NA,TRBJ1-2,TRBV5-1,NA,CASSLGHGGYGYTF,TGCGCCAGCAGCTTGGGGCACGGTGGCTATGGCTACACCTTC
NA,TRBJ1-1,TRBV6-5,NA,CASSLRFPNTEAFF,TGTGCCAGCAGCCTTAGGTTCCCGAACACTGAAGCTTTCTTT
few,TRBJ1-5,TRBV7-2,NA,CASSLSNQPQHF,TGTGCCAGCAGCTTATCCAATCAGCCCCAGCATTTT
NA,TRBJ1-1,TRBV30,NA,CAWSVNRRTEAFF,TGTGCCTGGAGTGTCAACAGGCGCACTGAAGCTTTCTTT
NA,TRBJ2-3,TRBV6-5,NA,CASSHPRGGTDTQYF,TGTGCCAGCAGTCACCCAAGGGGGGGCACAGATACGCAGTATTTT
NA,TRBJ1-6,TRBV7-2,NA,CASSPGSRNNSPLHF,TGTGCCAGCAGCCCCGGGTCTCGAAATAATTCACCCCTCCACTTT
NA,TRBJ1-2,TRBV7-8,NA,CASSFGGRLQPVNYGYTF,TGTGCCAGCAGTTTTGGGGGCCGCCTTCAACCGGTAAACTATGGCTACACCTTC
NA,TRBJ1-6,TRBV5-1,NA,CASSLGSSPLHF,TGCGCCAGCAGCTTGGGAAGCTCACCCCTCCACTTT
NA,TRBJ2-1,TRBV4-2,NA,CASSQGNSLRYNEQFF,TGTGCCAGCAGCCAAGGGAATAGCTTAAGGTACAATGAGCAGTTCTTC
NA,TRBJ2-5,TRBV5-4,TRBD2,CASSDGLAGGQEETQYF,TGTGCCAGCAGCGACGGACTAGCGGGGGGGCAGGAAGAGACCCAGTACTTC
NA,TRBJ2-3,TRBV7-8,TRBD2,CASSDSGGAADTQYF,TGTGCCAGCAGCGATAGCGGGGGGGCCGCAGATACGCAGTATTTT
NA,TRBJ2-7,TRBV2,NA,CASSEAGVWGYEQYF,TGTGCCAGCAGTGAGGCCGGGGTCTGGGGATACGAGCAGTACTTC
NA,TRBJ2-5,TRBV5-4,NA,CASSLEAEKTQYF,TGTGCCAGCAGCTTGGAGGCAGAAAAGACCCAGTACTTC
once,TRBJ2-5,TRBV9,NA,CASSPWGAPETQYF,TGTGCCAGCAGCCCCTGGGGGGCGCCGGAGACCCAGTACTTC
NA,TRBJ1-3,TRBV28,TRBD1,CASSFYGQGAGGNTIYF,TGTGCCAGCAGTTTTTATGGACAGGGGGCGGGTGGAAACACCATATATTTT
NA,TRBJ2-3,TRBV10-3,NA,CAISEAGRSDTQYF,TGTGCCATCAGTGAGGCAGGGAGGTCAGATACGCAGTATTTT
NA,TRBJ2-1,TRBV29-1,NA,CSAHQVDSNEQFF,TGCAGCGCCCACCAAGTCGACAGCAATGAGCAGTTCTTC
few,TRBJ1-6,TRBV19,NA,CASSIAGNSPLHF,TGTGCCAGTAGTATAGCGGGGAATTCACCCCTCCACTTT
NA,TRBJ2-4,TRBV19,TRBD1,CASSSDTGGADIQYF,TGTGCCAGTAGTTCGGACACAGGGGGCGCGGACATTCAGTACTTC
NA,TRBJ1-3,TRBV10-3,TRBD1,CAISESIGGGGNTIYF,TGTGCCATCAGTGAGTCGATAGGGGGCGGTGGAAACACCATATATTTT
NA,TRBJ1-1,TRBV6-1,NA,CASSLQDMNTEAFF,TGTGCCAGCAGTTTACAGGACATGAACACTGAAGCTTTCTTT
few,TRBJ2-1,TRBV4-1,TRBD2,CASSPRTSENEQFF,TGCGCCAGCAGCCCGAGGACTAGCGAGAATGAGCAGTTCTTC
once,TRBJ2-7,TRBV29-1,TRBD1,CSVRTGPYEQYF,TGCAGCGTTCGGACAGGGCCGTACGAGCAGTACTTC